These 9 T cell receptor beta chains were sequenced from one sample in a study of cytomegalovirus exposure and HLA in healthy donors. The PCR contained 60 Vbeta and 13 Jbeta primers. Assay used: immunoSEQ multiplex PCR; TCRdb lists only in-frame clones, some missing. The data contain 95,000 to 150,000 clones, over 75% of them seen just once; the ten biggest clones take up around 1.5%. Material for sequencing was PBMCs. All receptors come from a woman under 30 in good health and CMV-seronegative.

The chain joins TRBV5-1 to TRBJ1-2; 9 bases map to TRBD1. After removal of 0 bases from V and 2 bases from J, the junction contained 5 bases not matched to a gene. The CDR3 sequence is 16 residues long. Per germline, CDR1 SGHRS and CDR2 YFSETQ. Here the CDR3 reads CASSLGQGGSNYGYTF. In nucleotides, the CDR3 is TGCGCCAGCAGCTTGGGACAGGGGGGATCAAACTATGGCTACACCTTC.

The chain uses TRBV9 and TRBJ2-6; D not resolved. This CDR3 has 15 amino acids. The V gene lost 0 bases and the J gene lost 0 bases, with 4 bases spanning the gap. Germline assignment: CDR1 SGDLS and CDR2 YYNGEE. The CDR3 nucleotides read TGTGCCAGCAGCGTAGCCAACTCTGGGGCCAACGTCCTGACTTTC. Its protein product is CASSVANSGANVLTF.

V gene TRBV14 combines with J gene TRBJ2-1; D perhaps matches TRBD2 (5 bases). This CDR3 spans 15 amino acids. The ends were cut back, 4 bases at V and 6 bases at J, with 16 bases in the middle. Germline V gives CDR1 SGHDN, CDR2 FVKESK. The CDR3: CASSLRERTFNEQFF. The CDR3 bases are TGTGCCAGCAGCCTAAGGGAGCGGACCTTCAATGAGCAGTTCTTC.

The V and J genes are TRBV7-6 and TRBJ2-3, with D possibly TRBD2 on 5 matching bases. The ends were cut back, 5 bases at V and 1 base at J, with 13 bases in the middle. The germline CDR1 and CDR2 sequences are SGHVS and FNYEAQ. The CDR3 is made up of 15 amino acids. CDR3 nucleotide sequence: TGTGCCAGCAGCCCCCCGGGAAGTCGCACAGATACGCAGTATTTT. Its translation is CASSPPGSRTDTQYF.

As for this clone: An end of the junction does not agree with germline; a read error may underlie this. V usage is TRBV7-7 and J usage is TRBJ1-4; D is unresolved. This CDR3 has 14 amino acids. From germline, CDR1 is SSHAT and CDR2 FNYEAQ (reference sequence). The CDR3 region is CASSLRVADEKLFF. The CDR3 coding sequence is TGTGCTAGCAGCTTACGGGTGGCCGATGAAAAACTGTTTTTT.

The chain has TRBV25-1 and TRBJ2-1, with TRBD2 as a possible D gene (6 bases). Germline V gives CDR1 MGHDK, CDR2 SYGVNS. The CDR3 has 16 residues. Trimming cost V 5 bases and J 0 bases, with 14 bases left between them. The CDR3 DNA reads as TGTGCCAGCAGTACTAGGGACTTACCCTCCTACAATGAGCAGTTCTTC. Protein sequence: CASSTRDLPSYNEQFF.

The rearrangement uses TRBV6-1 and TRBJ1-1; D is unclear. Trimming pared 6 bases from V and 4 bases from J, leaving 15 bases between. This CDR3 is 14 amino acids long. Per germline, CDR1 MNHNS and CDR2 SASEGT. Here the CDR3 reads CASSSPGVGTEAFF. The CDR3 DNA is TGTGCCAGCAGCTCCCCCGGGGTCGGCACTGAAGCTTTCTTT.

This chain uses TRBV2 with TRBJ1-5; 7 nucleotides line up with TRBD1. The V gene end was trimmed by 8 bases and the J gene end by 3 bases; junction bases not matched to a gene: 7. The CDR3 is made up of 14 amino acids. Germline V gene sequence: CDR1 SNHLY, CDR2 FYNNEI. The DNA of the CDR3 is TGTGCCAGCTACCGGGACAGATACAATCAGCCCCAGCATTTT. It encodes CASYRDRYNQPQHF.

This clone came up once. The V call is TRBV30, the J call TRBJ1-1; D might be TRBD1 (5 bases). Germline assignment: CDR1 GTSNPN and CDR2 SVGIG (reference sequence). V lost 1 base, J lost 4 bases, and 25 bases lay in between. The CDR3 length is 18 residues. CDR3 in amino acids: CAWSGRQGLWKVGTEAFF. In DNA form, the CDR3 reads TGTGCCTGGAGTGGTCGGCAGGGCCTGTGGAAGGTGGGCACTGAAGCTTTCTTT.